The clone carrying this T cell receptor (beta chain) was seen more than once but under ten times. The data were obtained in a study of blood T cell repertoires in COVID-19. At the level of the study: Some COVID-19 samples were acute and others convalescent; all came from the United States, Italy and Spain. PBMCs, B-cell-depleted T cells, or T cells were the source of the cDNA or gDNA that made up the material.

The data were produced by immunoSEQ multiplex PCR, yet TCRdb's version contains in-frame clones alone and is incomplete. The sample has about 58,000 clones, approximately 91% seen once. Germline V gene lookup returns CDR1 LGHNA and CDR2 YNFKEQ. The CDR3 length is 14 residues. Trimming removed 2 bases from V and 7 bases from J, with 12 bases in between. Input material: peripheral blood. The chain joins TRBV4-2 to TRBJ2-1; D is possibly TRBD1 (5 bases). This clonotype was sampled from a woman in her 70s with active COVID-19. The CDR3 protein is CASSQSLDRNEQFF. The CDR3 DNA sequence: TGTGCCAGCAGCCAAAGCCTCGACAGAAATGAGCAGTTCTTC.